This note documents a single T cell receptor beta chain sequence. Its antigen is currently unknown. Germline CDR1 SGHTA, CDR2 FQGNSA. This CDR3 comprises 14 residues. The ends were cut back, 5 bases at V and 5 bases at J, with 15 bases in the middle. The sample originates from a study of T cells after yellow fever vaccination. Study in general: Any fraction with a low cell number was prepared using SMART-Seq v4 Ultra Low Input. Study results and limitations: Post-booster reappearance was seen for most primary-vaccination clones (about 96% CD4, 75% to 90% CD8). The bulk population could contribute abundant contaminating clonotypes to FACS-sorted repertoires.

The TCR cDNA carried a universal primer site and UMIs from 5'RACE template switching. Using its own MiXCR run on the 5' RACE reads, TCRdb lists one record per CDR3 protein. The repertoire holds hundreds of thousands of distinct CDR3 sequences, with around a sixth as singletons. This TCR was recovered from a man younger than 30 who received the YFV17D yellow fever vaccine. Source: PBMCs, taken 5 days after the first yellow fever vaccination. This chain uses TRBV7-2 with TRBJ1-1; D is unclear. The CDR3 loop is CASSPNMAKTEAFF. CDR3 DNA sequence: TGTGCCAGCAGCCCGAACATGGCGAAAACTGAAGCTTTCTTT.